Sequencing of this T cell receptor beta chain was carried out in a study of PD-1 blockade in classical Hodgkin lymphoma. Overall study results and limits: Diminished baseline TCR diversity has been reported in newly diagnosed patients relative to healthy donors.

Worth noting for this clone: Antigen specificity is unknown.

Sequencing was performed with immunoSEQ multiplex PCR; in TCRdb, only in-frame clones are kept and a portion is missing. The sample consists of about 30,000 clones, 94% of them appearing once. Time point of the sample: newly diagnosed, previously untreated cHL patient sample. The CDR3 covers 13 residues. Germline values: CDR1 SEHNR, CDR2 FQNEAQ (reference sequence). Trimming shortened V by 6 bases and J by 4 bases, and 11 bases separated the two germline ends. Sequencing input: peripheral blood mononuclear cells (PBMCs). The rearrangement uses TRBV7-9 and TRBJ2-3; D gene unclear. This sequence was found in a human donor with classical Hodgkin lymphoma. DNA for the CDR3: TGTGCCAGCAGGCCCAGAGTTGCAGATACGCAGTATTTT. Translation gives CASRPRVADTQYF.